A single sample is the source of the 29 T cell receptor beta chains below, sequenced in a study of OX40 agonist ivuxolimab in advanced cancers. Clones were sequenced by immunoSEQ multiplex PCR, and TCRdb holds only the in-frame ones, with some missing. The sample contains about 76,000 clones, approximately 87% of which appear only once. The sequencing used CD4+ or CD8+ T cells sorted from blood, collected in a trial of the OX40 agonist ivuxolimab. The receptors shown here come from an adult with an advanced solid tumor such as melanoma, head and neck, liver or kidney cancer.

J is TRBJ1-1 and V is TRBV6-5; 11 bases map to TRBD1. Losses at the gene ends were 7 bases for V and 13 bases for J; bases not matched to a gene: 8. Germline CDR1 and CDR2: MNHEY and SVGAGI. The CDR3 sequence is 12 residues long. The CDR3 spells CASTADRGLGFF. Written as DNA, the CDR3 is TGTGCCAGCACCGCGGACAGGGGGCTCGGTTTCTTT.

The chain couples TRBV12-5 to TRBJ2-7; TRBD1 might be the D (6 bases). The germline gives CDR1 LGHNT, CDR2 FRNRAP. V was pared by 4 bases and J by 3 bases, with 19 bases between. CDR3 length equals 16 residues. CDR3 nucleotides: TGTGCTAGTGGTTCCATACTTGGGACACGGGGCTACGAGCAGTACTTC. As protein: CASGSILGTRGYEQYF.

The gene calls are TRBV28 and TRBJ1-2, with D tentatively TRBD1 (5 bases). The ends were cut back, 6 bases at V and 1 base at J, with 12 bases in the middle. The CDR3 spans 14 residues. Germline assignment: CDR1 MDHEN and CDR2 SYDVKM. The CDR3 region is CASRPTDINYGYTF. For the CDR3, the DNA is TGTGCCAGCAGGCCTACGGACATTAACTATGGCTACACCTTC.

The V call is TRBV15, the J call TRBJ2-1; D not resolved. CDR3 length equals 15 residues. Trimming removed 0 bases at V and 8 bases at J, with 14 bases between. Germline CDR1 and CDR2: LNHNV and YYDKDF (reference sequence). DNA for the CDR3: TGTGCCACCAGCAGAGAACTTGGCGTGGGCTATGAGCAGTTCTTC. Amino acid sequence: CATSRELGVGYEQFF.

The chain employs TRBV30 and TRBJ2-2; TRBD1 matches at 8 bases. This CDR3 is built from 13 residues. V trimming: 2 bases; J trimming: 7 bases; junction bases outside the gene matches: 3. Germline V gene sequence: CDR1 GTSNPN, CDR2 SVGIG (reference sequence). CDR3 bases: TGTGCCTGGAGTCGGACAGGGAACGGGGAGCTGTTTTTT. It yields the protein CAWSRTGNGELFF.

V usage is TRBV7-2 and J usage is TRBJ2-2, with a possible D match to TRBD1 (5 bases). This CDR3 region has 14 residues. Germline V CDR1 and CDR2: SGHTA, FQGNSA. Trimming took off 1 base at V and 7 bases at J, with 10 bases between the two ends. The CDR3 loop reads CASSLGQTYGELFF. As DNA, the CDR3 is TGTGCCAGCAGCTTAGGACAGACGTACGGGGAGCTGTTTTTT.

V usage is TRBV28 and J usage is TRBJ1-6, with 8 positions matching TRBD1. CDR1 MDHEN and CDR2 SYDVKM come from the germline V gene. The CDR3 has 14 amino acids. The V and J ends lost 5 bases and 9 bases, in that order; junction bases with no gene match: 6. In nucleotides, the CDR3 is TGTGCCAGCAGTCCCCAGGGGGCCAGTTCACCCCTCCACTTT. Translation gives CASSPQGASSPLHF.

This rearrangement joins TRBV27 to TRBJ1-1, with 7 bases identical to TRBD1. The CDR3 contains 15 residues. The junction had 6 bases not matched to a gene; V was cut back by 5 bases and J by 0 bases. Germline V gene lookup returns CDR1 MNHEY and CDR2 SMNVEV (reference sequence). The DNA for the CDR3 is TGTGCCAGCAGTCGCCGGGACAGCCTGAACACTGAAGCTTTCTTT. Translating gives CASSRRDSLNTEAFF.

The V gene is TRBV28, the J gene TRBJ2-5, with D perhaps matching TRBD2 (7 bases). The germline V gene encodes CDR1 MDHEN and CDR2 SYDVKM. Trimming cost V 8 bases and J 5 bases, with 21 bases left between them. The CDR3 runs 15 residues. CDR3 region: CASGQPGGAEETQYF. Written as DNA, the CDR3 is TGTGCCAGCGGACAACCTGGGGGGGCCGAGGAGACCCAGTACTTC.

The V and J genes are TRBV4-1 and TRBJ2-1; TRBD2 matches at 11 bases. Germline V gene lookup returns CDR1 MGHRA and CDR2 YSYEKL. J lost 6 bases, V lost 4 bases, and 23 bases had no gene match. CDR3 size: 21 residues. CDR3 region: CASSLELGLAGYDTRLNEQFF. CDR3 sequence (DNA): TGCGCCAGCAGCCTCGAATTAGGACTAGCGGGTTACGACACCCGACTCAATGAGCAGTTCTTC.

V is TRBV6-5 and J is TRBJ2-3; D ambiguous. From germline, CDR1 is MNHEY and CDR2 SVGAGI. CDR3 length: 14 residues. V was shortened by 6 bases and J by 0 bases, with 10 bases between the two germline ends. This CDR3 reads CASRDGKSTDTQYF. CDR3 nucleotides: TGTGCCAGCAGGGACGGAAAAAGCACAGATACGCAGTATTTT.

The CDR3 spells CAWTSGTSTDTQYF. The CDR3 nucleotides read TGTGCCTGGACTAGCGGGACTAGCACAGATACGCAGTATTTT. This chain joins TRBV30 and TRBJ2-3, with 9 nucleotides matching TRBD2. CDR1 GTSNPN and CDR2 SVGIG come from the germline V gene (reference sequence). The CDR3 totals 14 residues. Trimming cost V 4 bases and J 0 bases; bases outside gene matches: 2.

The rearrangement uses TRBV7-3 and TRBJ1-1; D is perhaps TRBD1 (6 bases). CDR1 and CDR2 (germline): SGHTA, FQGTGA. This CDR3 is 13 amino acids long. V shed 3 bases and J shed 1 base, with 6 bases lying between them. DNA of the CDR3: TGTGCCAGCAGCTTGACAGGGAACACTGAAGCTTTCTTT. Residues: CASSLTGNTEAFF.

This clone was counted a single time. J is TRBJ2-7 and V is TRBV9; perhaps TRBD1 as D (6 bases). The CDR3 sequence is 16 residues long. V lost 0 bases and J lost 4, with 17 bases in between. CDR1 and CDR2 from the germline V gene are SGDLS and YYNGEE. The CDR3 is CASSVGSPGHQYEQYF. CDR3 bases: TGTGCCAGCAGCGTAGGATCACCGGGACACCAATACGAGCAGTACTTC.

The rearrangement links TRBV11-1 to TRBJ2-1; 9 bases align to TRBD1. Germline V lookup: CDR1 SGHAT, CDR2 FQDESV (reference sequence). This CDR3 has 13 amino acids. V shed 6 bases, J shed 10 bases, and the junction held 7 bases outside the gene matches. The CDR3 loop reads CASRPGQGMEQFF. DNA of the CDR3: TGTGCCAGCAGGCCCGGACAGGGGATGGAGCAGTTCTTC.

This clone was counted between two and nine times. This chain connects TRBV5-1 to TRBJ1-2, with unresolved D. Trimming removed 1 base at V and 4 bases at J, with 11 bases between. CDR3 length: 14 residues. Germline CDR1 and CDR2: SGHRS and YFSETQ. The CDR3 loop is CASSLLGPGYGYTF. In DNA, the CDR3 is TGCGCCAGCAGCTTGTTAGGGCCCGGCTATGGCTACACCTTC.

The CDR3 is CASSSGDRRYNEQFF. Written as DNA, the CDR3 is TGTGCCAGCAGTTCGGGGGACAGGAGATACAATGAGCAGTTCTTC. This rearrangement joins TRBV7-3 to TRBJ2-1; 8 bases match TRBD1. Trimming at V came to 6 bases and at J to 4 bases, leaving 8 bases not matched to a gene. There are 15 residues in the CDR3. Germline assignment: CDR1 SGHTA and CDR2 FQGTGA. Variable domain in full (rest from reference TRBV7-3 and TRBJ2-1): GAGVSQTPSNKVTEKGKYVELRCDPISGHTALYWYRQSLGQGPEFLIYFQGTGAADDSGLPNDRFFAVRPEGSVSTLKIQRTERGDSAVYLCASSSGDRRYNEQFFGPGTRLTVL.

The gene calls are TRBV5-4 and TRBJ1-5; D not resolved. Per the germline V gene, CDR1 is SGHNT and CDR2 is YYREEE (reference sequence). The CDR3 consists of 12 residues. Trimming took 0 bases from V and 6 from J, leaving 4 bases between them. CDR3 bases: TGTGCCAGCAGCTTGGATAGTCAGCCCCAGCATTTT. It translates to CASSLDSQPQHF.

V gene TRBV12-5 combines with J gene TRBJ1-5; no definite D call. V shed 1 base and J shed 9 bases, with 7 bases lying between them. The germline CDR1 and CDR2 sequences are LGHNT and FRNRAP. The CDR3 has 12 amino acids. The CDR3 sequence: CASGLAPGPQHF. In DNA, the CDR3 is TGTGCTAGTGGTTTGGCCCCAGGGCCCCAGCATTTT.

This sequence joins TRBV5-1 and TRBJ2-1, with TRBD1 as a possible D gene (6 bases). This CDR3 has 15 amino acids. Deletions cut 4 bases from V and 0 bases from J, with 11 bases between. Germline V gene lookup returns CDR1 SGHRS and CDR2 YFSETQ. This chain's CDR3 is CASSARGFSYNEQFF. The CDR3 region has the DNA TGCGCCAGCAGCGCCAGGGGTTTCTCCTACAATGAGCAGTTCTTC. The variable domain in full, completed from reference TRBV5-1 and TRBJ2-1, reads KAGVTQTPRYLIKTRGQQVTLSCSPISGHRSVSWYQQTPGQGLQFLFEYFSETQRNKGNFPGRFSGRQFSNSRSEMNVSTLELGDSALYLCASSARGFSYNEQFFGPGTRLTVL.

The chain joins TRBV7-2 to TRBJ2-6; TRBD1 matches 7 bases. There are 19 residues in the CDR3. V shed 5 bases, J shed 0 bases, and the junction held 13 bases outside the gene matches. From germline, CDR1 is SGHTA and CDR2 FQGNSA. CDR3 loop: CASSLFGQASLSGANVLTF. CDR3 DNA sequence: TGTGCCAGCAGCCTCTTCGGACAGGCAAGCCTCTCTGGGGCCAACGTCCTGACTTTC.

The chain combines TRBV28 with TRBJ1-2; 9 nucleotides align to TRBD1. The CDR3 loop spans 15 amino acids. Per germline, CDR1 MDHEN and CDR2 SYDVKM. Trimming cost V 7 bases and J 2 bases; bases outside gene matches: 8. The CDR3 coding sequence is TGTGCCAGCACCCCTGGACAGGGGCGAAACTATGGCTACACCTTC. This encodes CASTPGQGRNYGYTF.

The chain links TRBV6-1 to TRBJ1-1; D is possibly TRBD1 (6 bases). This CDR3 is built from 11 residues. V lost 8 bases to trimming and J lost 9 bases, with 13 bases between them. Per the germline V gene, CDR1 is MNHNS and CDR2 is SASEGT. In nucleotides, the CDR3 is TGTGCCAGCCACAGGGAGGGGAAAGCTTTCTTT. Its translation is CASHREGKAFF.

The chain links TRBV6-4 to TRBJ1-1, with unresolved D. Per germline, CDR1 MRHNA and CDR2 SNTAGT. CDR3 length: 13 amino acids. Trimming took off 5 bases at V and 3 bases at J, with 10 bases between the two ends. CDR3 amino acids: CASSLSWDTEAFF. DNA for the CDR3: TGTGCCAGCAGTTTAAGTTGGGACACTGAAGCTTTCTTT.

The chain uses TRBV7-9 and TRBJ2-7, with TRBD1 matching over 9 bases. V gave up 6 bases and J gave up 3 bases; unmatched junction bases: 9. Germline V gene sequence: CDR1 SEHNR, CDR2 FQNEAQ (reference sequence). This CDR3 region has 15 residues. In DNA form, the CDR3 reads TGTGCCAGCAGTCCTCGTACGGGACAGGGCTACGAGCAGTACTTC. This codes for CASSPRTGQGYEQYF.

The chain links TRBV2 to TRBJ2-7; a possible D gene is TRBD2 (5 bases). The CDR3 length is 13 residues. Germline CDR1 reads SNHLY; CDR2 reads FYNNEI. V was clipped by 0 bases and J by 6 bases, with 9 bases between them. The CDR3 protein is CASSEAEGSEQYF. Written as DNA, the CDR3 is TGTGCCAGCAGTGAAGCCGAGGGTTCCGAGCAGTACTTC.

In its sample, this clone was seen once. This chain connects TRBV15 to TRBJ2-7; D uncertain. Germline V gene sequence: CDR1 LNHNV, CDR2 YYDKDF (reference sequence). The CDR3 runs to 14 residues. V was clipped by 0 bases and J by 3 bases, with 9 bases between them. CDR3 in DNA: TGTGCCACCAGCAGAGAGTTAAACAGCTACGAGCAGTACTTC. Protein sequence: CATSRELNSYEQYF.

V gene TRBV7-9 combines with J gene TRBJ2-3; TRBD2 might be the D (7 bases). V was trimmed by 3 bases and J by 2 bases, leaving 18 bases between them. The germline V gene encodes CDR1 SEHNR and CDR2 FQNEAQ (reference sequence). The CDR3 is made up of 17 amino acids. CDR3 nucleotide sequence: TGTGCCAGCAGCTTTAGGGGGGCGGGAGAGGTCACAGATACGCAGTATTTT. It translates to CASSFRGAGEVTDTQYF.

By share of the sample, this clone is medium-sized (0.01 to 0.1%). The V call is TRBV7-9, the J call TRBJ1-2; maybe TRBD1 (6 bases). From germline, CDR1 is SEHNR and CDR2 FQNEAQ (reference sequence). V dropped 5 bases and J dropped 4 bases, with 17 bases sitting between them. The CDR3 loop spans 15 amino acids. The CDR3 loop is CASSEGQAGAYGYTF. The CDR3, as DNA: TGTGCCAGCAGCGAGGGACAAGCTGGGGCCTATGGCTACACCTTC.